Below, 20 T cell receptor beta chains from the same sample are listed, as sequenced in a study of cytomegalovirus exposure and HLA in healthy donors. PCR used 60 Vbeta primers and 13 Jbeta primers. Assay used: immunoSEQ multiplex PCR; TCRdb lists only in-frame clones, some missing. Among 150,000 to 200,000 clones listed, 60% to 80% were seen once. The sequenced material came from PBMCs. The receptors originated from a man aged 50-60 years in good health and CMV-seropositive.

This chain connects TRBV14 to TRBJ1-6; D possibly corresponds to TRBD1 (5 bases). Trimming stripped 1 base from V and 5 bases from J, with 9 bases between. CDR3 length: 15 residues. Germline loops: CDR1 SGHDN, CDR2 FVKESK. The CDR3 here is CASSQGFRDNSPLHF. For the CDR3, the DNA is TGTGCCAGCAGCCAAGGGTTCAGGGATAATTCACCCCTCCACTTT.

This chain connects TRBV7-3 to TRBJ2-1; 11 positions agree with TRBD2. The CDR3 is 16 amino acids. Germline V CDR1 and CDR2: SGHTA, FQGTGA. Trimming took 6 bases from V and 6 from J; bases not matched to a gene: 10. CDR3 sequence: CASSRGLAGGGNEQFF. The CDR3 DNA is TGTGCCAGCAGTCGAGGGCTAGCGGGGGGCGGCAATGAGCAGTTCTTC.

The chain combines TRBV5-1 with TRBJ1-1; D is ambiguous. The CDR3 consists of 15 residues. Germline CDR1 is SGHRS and CDR2 is YFSETQ. V was clipped by 0 bases and J by 3 bases, with 12 bases between them. CDR3 residues: CASSLVGDWDTEAFF. The CDR3, as DNA: TGCGCCAGCAGCTTGGTCGGGGATTGGGACACTGAAGCTTTCTTT.

In its sample, this clone was seen once. V and J are TRBV9 and TRBJ2-1, with 9 bases that match TRBD1. J was trimmed by 6 bases and V by 2 bases; bases with no gene match: 9. The CDR3 spans 16 residues. CDR1 and CDR2 from the germline V gene are SGDLS and YYNGEE. CDR3 in amino acids: CASSVVSQGALNEQFF. The CDR3, as DNA: TGTGCCAGCAGCGTGGTCTCACAGGGGGCTCTCAATGAGCAGTTCTTC. Full variable domain (outside the CDR3, taken from reference TRBV9 and TRBJ2-1): DSGVTQTPKHLITATGQRVTLRCSPRSGDLSVYWYQQSLDQGLQFLIQYYNGEERAKGNILERFSAQQFPDLHSELNLSSLELGDSALYFCASSVVSQGALNEQFFGPGTRLTVL.

This chain links TRBV7-3 with TRBJ1-1; tentatively, D is TRBD1 (5 bases). Germline CDR1 reads SGHTA; CDR2 reads FQGTGA. The V end was cut by 3 bases, the J end by 0 bases, with 23 bases between. The CDR3 is 19 residues long. The CDR3 sequence: CASSFWLGGRRHLNTEAFF. CDR3 sequence (DNA): TGTGCCAGCAGCTTTTGGTTGGGGGGTCGGAGACACTTGAACACTGAAGCTTTCTTT.

CDR3 loop: CASSFVIGLAYEQYF. CDR3 DNA sequence: TGTGCCAGCAGCTTCGTTATCGGGCTAGCTTACGAGCAGTACTTC. The V and J genes are TRBV7-9 and TRBJ2-7, with D maybe TRBD2 (5 bases). This CDR3 spans 15 amino acids. Trimming took 3 bases from V and 4 from J, leaving 16 bases between them. Germline loops: CDR1 SEHNR, CDR2 FQNEAQ (reference sequence).

The sample holds one count of this clone. The chain carries TRBV9 and TRBJ1-2; TRBD1 might be the D (6 bases). V lost 0 bases and J lost 5, with 14 bases in between. CDR3 length: 15 residues. From germline, CDR1 is SGDLS and CDR2 YYNGEE. CDR3 residues: CASSVGTGRSYGYTF. The DNA of the CDR3 is TGTGCCAGCAGCGTAGGTACAGGGAGAAGTTATGGCTACACCTTC.

The rearrangement uses TRBV28 and TRBJ1-6, with D perhaps TRBD1 (6 bases). With 6 bases removed from V and 6 bases from J, the gap between germline ends came to 9 bases. Per germline, CDR1 MDHEN and CDR2 SYDVKM. There are 13 residues in the CDR3. As DNA, the CDR3 is TGTGCCAGCAGGGTGACAGGTAATTCACCCCTCCACTTT. Protein: CASRVTGNSPLHF.

The chain carries TRBV11-2 and TRBJ1-3; D is uncertain. The CDR3 is 16 residues long. V lost 5 bases to trimming and J lost 2 bases, with 16 bases between them. The germline gives CDR1 SGHAT, CDR2 FQNNGV. This CDR3 reads CASSPWAIGPGNTIYF. CDR3 bases: TGTGCCAGCAGCCCATGGGCCATCGGTCCTGGAAACACCATATATTTT.

The chain employs TRBV9 and TRBJ1-2; 9 positions match TRBD1. Germline-derived CDR1 and CDR2 are SGDLS and YYNGEE. CDR3 length: 14 residues. The J segment lost 3 bases and the V segment lost 4 bases, leaving 4 bases of the junction unmatched. This CDR3 reads CASSSGQGDYGYTF. The CDR3 nucleotides read TGTGCCAGCAGCTCGGGACAGGGTGACTATGGCTACACCTTC.

The genes are TRBV28 and TRBJ1-3, with D tentatively TRBD1 (6 bases). Germline CDR1 and CDR2: MDHEN and SYDVKM. The CDR3 totals 15 residues. With 6 bases removed from V and 2 bases from J, the gap between germline ends came to 14 bases. The CDR3 DNA sequence: TGTGCCAGCAGGGCCGCACAGGGTGCTGGAAACACCATATATTTT. Translation gives CASRAAQGAGNTIYF. Variable domain in full (rest from reference TRBV28 and TRBJ1-3): DVKVTQSSRYLVKRTGEKVFLECVQDMDHENMFWYRQDPGLGLRLIYFSYDVKMKEKGDIPEGYSVSREKKERFSLILESASTNQTSMYLCASRAAQGAGNTIYFGEGSWLTVV.

A word on this clone: Without the conserved terminal phenylalanine or tryptophan, this CDR3 likely stems from a read error. The DNA is omitted, as the CDR3 cannot be located on it reliably, and the CDR3 follows TCRdb's listing. This sequence joins TRBV10-3 and TRBJ1-2; TRBD1, the D gene given by the table, was not confirmed from the DNA. The CDR3 is 13 amino acids long, termini counted. Germline CDR1 is ENHRY and CDR2 is SYGVKD. The CDR3 spells CAISRSVSGTGAD.

CDR3 loop: CASSARTGSEQFF. The CDR3 coding sequence is TGTGCCAGCAGTGCACGGACAGGTAGTGAGCAGTTCTTC. This chain links TRBV2 with TRBJ2-1; 7 nucleotides align to TRBD1. Germline V gene sequence: CDR1 SNHLY, CDR2 FYNNEI. Trimming removed 4 bases from V and 9 bases from J; junction bases left unmatched: 6. The CDR3 sequence is 13 residues long.

This clone was seen just once. This sequence joins TRBV9 and TRBJ2-7; 7 nucleotides match TRBD1. The junction had 18 bases not matched to a gene; V was cut back by 3 bases and J by 9 bases. The CDR3 length is 16 residues. The germline CDR1 and CDR2 sequences are SGDLS and YYNGEE. In DNA form, the CDR3 reads TGTGCCAGCAGCGCCGGGGACCACCAGGGGGTTTATGTGCAGTACGTC. This gives the protein CASSAGDHQGVYVQYV.

The chain has TRBV5-8 and TRBJ1-2; 10 bases map to TRBD1. Germline V gene data show CDR1 as SGHTS and CDR2 as YDEGEE. The junction had 0 bases not matched to a gene; V was cut back by 0 bases and J by 4 bases. The CDR3 loop spans 14 amino acids. The CDR3 region has the DNA TGTGCCAGCAGCTTGGGGACAGGGGGCTATGGCTACACCTTC. Translated, it gives CASSLGTGGYGYTF.

The V call is TRBV28, the J call TRBJ2-2; 9 bases match TRBD2. The trim removed 2 bases at V and 7 bases at J, leaving 2 bases unmatched. Germline V gene data show CDR1 as MDHEN and CDR2 as SYDVKM. This CDR3 comprises 14 residues. The chain's CDR3 is CASSLTRGGGELFF. The CDR3 coding sequence is TGTGCCAGCAGTTTAACGCGGGGGGGCGGGGAGCTGTTTTTT.

The rearrangement links TRBV6-1 to TRBJ1-5; 12 nucleotides line up with TRBD1. Trimming took 3 bases from V and 6 from J; bases not matched to a gene: 6. Germline V lookup: CDR1 MNHNS, CDR2 SASEGT. The CDR3 is 16 amino acids. The chain's CDR3 is CASSDRDRGRAQPQHF. The DNA for the CDR3 is TGTGCCAGCAGTGATCGGGACAGGGGGCGGGCTCAGCCCCAGCATTTT.

The CDR3 spells CASSQRLGDRGPGANVLTF. For the CDR3, the DNA is TGTGCCAGCAGCCAACGACTCGGGGACAGGGGACCTGGGGCCAACGTCCTGACTTTC. The V call is TRBV14, the J call TRBJ2-6, with 10 bases aligning to TRBD1. The CDR3 loop spans 19 amino acids. Germline CDR1 is SGHDN and CDR2 is FVKESK. Trimming cost V 2 bases and J 2 bases; bases outside gene matches: 9.

The chain uses TRBV2 and TRBJ2-2, with D perhaps matching TRBD2 (6 bases). Trimming removed 3 bases from V and 6 bases from J, with 8 bases in between. Germline V gene data show CDR1 as SNHLY and CDR2 as FYNNEI. The length of the CDR3 is 13 residues. The CDR3 DNA is TGTGCCAGCAGTGAGGGGGGTCCCGGGGAGCTGTTTTTT. It specifies CASSEGGPGELFF.

The chain joins TRBV4-3 to TRBJ2-7; 10 positions match TRBD1. The CDR3 length is 14 residues. The V and J ends lost 3 bases and 3 bases, in that order; junction bases with no gene match: 2. The germline gives CDR1 LGHNA, CDR2 YSLEER. The CDR3 DNA is TGCGCCAGCAGCCAGGACAGGGGGGTCTACGAGCAGTACTTC. This translates into CASSQDRGVYEQYF.